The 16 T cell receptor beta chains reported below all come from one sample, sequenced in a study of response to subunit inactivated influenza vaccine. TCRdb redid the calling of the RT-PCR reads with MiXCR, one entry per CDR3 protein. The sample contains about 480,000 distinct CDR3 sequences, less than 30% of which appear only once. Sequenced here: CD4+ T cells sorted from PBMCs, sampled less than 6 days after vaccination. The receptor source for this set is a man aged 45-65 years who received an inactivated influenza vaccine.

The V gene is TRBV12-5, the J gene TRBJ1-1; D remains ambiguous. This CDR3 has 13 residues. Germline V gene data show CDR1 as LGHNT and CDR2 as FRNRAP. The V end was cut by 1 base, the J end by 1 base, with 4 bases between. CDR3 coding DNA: TGTGCTAGTGGTTTGGGATCGAACACTGAAGCTTTCTTT. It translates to CASGLGSNTEAFF.

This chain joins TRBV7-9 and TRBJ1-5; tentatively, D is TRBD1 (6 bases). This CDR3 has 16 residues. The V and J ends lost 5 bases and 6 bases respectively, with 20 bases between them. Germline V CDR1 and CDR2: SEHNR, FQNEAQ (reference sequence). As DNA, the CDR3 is TGTGCCAGCAGCCCCGGACAGATCGGGTTGCGTCAGCCCCAGCATTTT. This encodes CASSPGQIGLRQPQHF.

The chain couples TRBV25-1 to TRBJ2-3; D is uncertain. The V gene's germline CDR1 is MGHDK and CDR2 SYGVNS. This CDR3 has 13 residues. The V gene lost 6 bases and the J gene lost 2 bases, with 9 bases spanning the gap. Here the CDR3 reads CASRAPLTDTQYF. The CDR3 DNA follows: TGTGCCAGCAGGGCCCCGCTCACAGATACGCAGTATTTT.

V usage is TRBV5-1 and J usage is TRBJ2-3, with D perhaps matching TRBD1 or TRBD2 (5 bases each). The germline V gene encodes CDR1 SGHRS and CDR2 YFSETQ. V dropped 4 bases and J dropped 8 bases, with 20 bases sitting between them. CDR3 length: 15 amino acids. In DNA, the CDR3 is TGCGCCAGCAGCCCCTCCTCGGGGCGGCCAGCTACGCAGTATTTT. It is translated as CASSPSSGRPATQYF.

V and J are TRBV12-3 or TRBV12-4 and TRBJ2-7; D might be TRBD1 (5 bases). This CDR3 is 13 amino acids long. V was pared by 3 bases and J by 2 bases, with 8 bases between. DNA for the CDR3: TGTGCCAGCAGTTTGGACACCGCCTACGAGCAGTACTTC. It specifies CASSLDTAYEQYF.

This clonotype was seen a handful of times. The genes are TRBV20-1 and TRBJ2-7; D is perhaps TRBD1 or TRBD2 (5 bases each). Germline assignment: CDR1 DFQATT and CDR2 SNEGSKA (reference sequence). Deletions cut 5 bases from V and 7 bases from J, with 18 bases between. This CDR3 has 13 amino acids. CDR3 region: CSARLGTKGEQYF. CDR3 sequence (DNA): TGCAGTGCTCGACTCGGGACCAAGGGGGAGCAGTACTTC.

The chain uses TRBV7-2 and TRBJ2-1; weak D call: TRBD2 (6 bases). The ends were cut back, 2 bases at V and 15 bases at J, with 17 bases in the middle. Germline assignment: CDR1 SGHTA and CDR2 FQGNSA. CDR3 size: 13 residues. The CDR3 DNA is TGTGCCAGCAGCTTACGCCGGGGGATGGGGCGGTTCTTC. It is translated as CASSLRRGMGRFF. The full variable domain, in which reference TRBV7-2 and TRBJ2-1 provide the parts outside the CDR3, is GAGVSQSPSNKVTEKGKDVELRCDPISGHTALYWYRQSLGQGLEFLIYFQGNSAPDKSGLPSDRFSAERTGGSVSTLTIQRTQQEDSAVYLCASSLRRGMGRFFGPGTRLTVL.

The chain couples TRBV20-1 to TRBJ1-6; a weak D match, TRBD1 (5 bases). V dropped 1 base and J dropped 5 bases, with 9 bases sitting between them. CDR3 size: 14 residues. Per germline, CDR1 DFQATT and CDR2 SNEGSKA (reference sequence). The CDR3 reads CSARVGHDNSPLHF. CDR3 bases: TGCAGTGCTAGAGTAGGACACGATAATTCACCCCTCCACTTT.

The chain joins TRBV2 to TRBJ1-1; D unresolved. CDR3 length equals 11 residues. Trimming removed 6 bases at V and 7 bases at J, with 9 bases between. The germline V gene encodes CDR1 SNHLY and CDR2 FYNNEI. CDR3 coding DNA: TGTGCCAGCAGCGGAACCAGTGAAGCTTTCTTT. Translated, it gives CASSGTSEAFF.

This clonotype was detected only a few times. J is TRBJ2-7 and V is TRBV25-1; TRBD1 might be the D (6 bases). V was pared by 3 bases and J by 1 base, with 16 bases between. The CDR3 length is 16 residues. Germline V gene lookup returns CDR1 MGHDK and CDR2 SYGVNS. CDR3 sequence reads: CASSDRSAGESYEQYF. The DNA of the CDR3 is TGTGCCAGCAGTGATCGTTCGGCAGGGGAGTCCTACGAGCAGTACTTC.

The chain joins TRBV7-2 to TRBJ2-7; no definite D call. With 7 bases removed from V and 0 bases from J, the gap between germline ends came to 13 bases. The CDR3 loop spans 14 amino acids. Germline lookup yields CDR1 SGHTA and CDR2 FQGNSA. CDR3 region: CASMGSRTSYEQYF. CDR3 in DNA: TGTGCCAGCATGGGGTCACGAACCTCCTACGAGCAGTACTTC.

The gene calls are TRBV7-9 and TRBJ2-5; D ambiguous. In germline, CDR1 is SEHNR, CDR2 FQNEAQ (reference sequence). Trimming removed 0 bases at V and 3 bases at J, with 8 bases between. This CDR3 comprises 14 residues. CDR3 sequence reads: CASSLASVKETQYF. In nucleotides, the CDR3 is TGTGCCAGCAGCTTAGCGTCGGTCAAAGAGACCCAGTACTTC.

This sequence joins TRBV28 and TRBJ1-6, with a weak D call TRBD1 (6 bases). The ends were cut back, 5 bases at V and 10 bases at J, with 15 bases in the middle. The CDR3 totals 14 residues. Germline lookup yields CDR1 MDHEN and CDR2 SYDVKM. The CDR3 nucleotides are TGTGCCAGCAGTCGTACAGGGTCCCGCTCACCCCTCCACTTT. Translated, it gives CASSRTGSRSPLHF.

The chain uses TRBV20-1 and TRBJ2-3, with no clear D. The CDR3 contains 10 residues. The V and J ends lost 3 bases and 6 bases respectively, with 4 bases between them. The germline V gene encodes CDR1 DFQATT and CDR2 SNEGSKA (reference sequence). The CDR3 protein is CSASDDTQYF. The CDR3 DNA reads TGCAGTGCTAGTGATGATACGCAGTATTTT.

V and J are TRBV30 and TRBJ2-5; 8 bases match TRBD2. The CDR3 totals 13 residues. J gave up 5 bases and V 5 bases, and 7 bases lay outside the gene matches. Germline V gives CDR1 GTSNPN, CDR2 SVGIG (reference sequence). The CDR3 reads CAWSGLVVETQYF. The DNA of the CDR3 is TGTGCCTGGTCGGGACTAGTGGTTGAGACCCAGTACTTC.

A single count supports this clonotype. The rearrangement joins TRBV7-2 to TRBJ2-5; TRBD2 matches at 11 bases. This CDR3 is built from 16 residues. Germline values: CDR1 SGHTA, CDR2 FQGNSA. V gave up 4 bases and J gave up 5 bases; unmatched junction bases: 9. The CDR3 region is CASSSLSGRAGETQYF. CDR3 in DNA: TGTGCCAGCAGCTCCCTTAGCGGGAGGGCCGGGGAGACCCAGTACTTC. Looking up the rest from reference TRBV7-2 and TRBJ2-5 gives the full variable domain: GAGVSQSPSNKVTEKGKDVELRCDPISGHTALYWYRQSLGQGLEFLIYFQGNSAPDKSGLPSDRFSAERTGGSVSTLTIQRTQQEDSAVYLCASSSLSGRAGETQYFGPGTRLLVL.